The text below deals with one T cell receptor (beta chain). This entry belongs to a study of blood T cell repertoires in COVID-19. Turning to the study itself: The origin of the acute and convalescent COVID-19 samples was the United States, Italy and Spain. Sample material is recorded as cDNA or gDNA derived from T cells, B-cell-depleted T cells, or PBMCs.

TCRdb's table, derived via immunoSEQ multiplex PCR, lists solely in-frame clones and lacks some. This sample has 150,000 to 200,000 clones, with 80% to 90% found just once. CDR3 length: 13 amino acids. The germline V gene encodes CDR1 SGDLS and CDR2 YYNGEE. With 4 bases removed from V and 3 bases from J, the gap between germline ends came to 8 bases. Those who participated ranged in age from roughly 18 to 89 years and resided in about two dozen US areas. Cohort assignment relied on participant-reported clinical history. The rearrangement uses TRBV9 and TRBJ1-5; D gene uncertain. The sequenced material came from PBMCs or T cells enriched from blood (not recorded which). The sequence came from a woman between 18 and 29 years old who had recovered from COVID-19. The CDR3 loop reads CASSFGPNQPQHF. The DNA of the CDR3 is TGTGCCAGCAGCTTCGGTCCCAATCAGCCCCAGCATTTT.